The source of this TCR beta chain is a study of cytomegalovirus exposure and HLA in healthy donors. Vbeta (60) and Jbeta (13) primers were used in the PCR. Libraries were prepared by immunoSEQ multiplex PCR; TCRdb keeps only in-frame clonotypes and omits some of them. Of some 71,000 clones listed, about 76% were seen once; the top ten hold about 3.3%. Sequenced sample: PBMCs. The receptor's source is a man younger than 35 in good health and CMV-seronegative.

CDR3 coding DNA: TGTGCCAGTAGCGACAGGGGGAACACTGAAGCTTTCTTT. Translating gives CASSDRGNTEAFF. J is TRBJ1-1 and V is TRBV19; 8 bases agree with TRBD1. Trimming took 6 bases from V and 1 from J; bases not matched to a gene: 1. The CDR3 loop spans 13 amino acids. Looked up from germline, CDR1 is LNHDA and CDR2 is SQIVND (reference sequence).